These 29 T cell receptor beta chains originate from one sample sequenced in a study of blood T cell repertoires in COVID-19. The data were produced by immunoSEQ multiplex PCR, yet TCRdb's version contains in-frame clones alone and is incomplete. The table shows 98,000 or so clones, with roughly 88% occurring only once. Sequenced: peripheral blood. Every receptor here comes from a human donor in a cohort sampled during active COVID-19.

This clone was counted a single time. This chain connects TRBV18 to TRBJ1-1, with 10 bases lining up with TRBD1. This CDR3 has 15 residues. The germline V gene has CDR1 KGHSH and CDR2 LQKENI. With 8 bases clipped from V and 5 bases from J, the junction kept 11 bases outside the gene matches. This CDR3 reads CASRRDRGLGTEAFF. The CDR3 coding sequence is TGTGCCAGCCGCCGGGACAGGGGCTTGGGGACTGAAGCTTTCTTT.

This chain connects TRBV11-2 to TRBJ2-3, with 7 nucleotides matching TRBD2. The germline V gene has CDR1 SGHAT and CDR2 FQNNGV. The CDR3 runs to 16 residues. J gave up 3 bases and V 5 bases, and 11 bases lay outside the gene matches. CDR3 amino acids: CASSLQGAGTTDTQYF. The CDR3 DNA is TGTGCCAGCAGCCTTCAAGGAGCGGGGACGACAGATACGCAGTATTTT.

This clone occurred a few times. The V and J genes are TRBV27 and TRBJ1-3; 7 nucleotides line up with TRBD1. Germline V lookup: CDR1 MNHEY, CDR2 SMNVEV (reference sequence). Trimming removed 4 bases from V and 7 bases from J; junction bases left unmatched: 10. This CDR3 is built from 15 residues. CDR3: CASSSRGGTANTIYF. The CDR3 DNA reads as TGTGCCAGCAGTTCTAGGGGCGGGACAGCCAACACCATATATTTT.

The table lists this clone with a count of one. The gene calls are TRBV5-6 and TRBJ1-2; TRBD1 matches 7 bases. The V segment lost 0 bases and the J segment 4 bases; nucleotides outside the gene matches: 3. Germline V CDR1 and CDR2: SGHDT, YYEEEE. This CDR3 comprises 14 residues. The CDR3, as DNA: TGTGCCAGCAGCTTGGGACAGGGCCTCTATGGCTACACCTTC. Amino acid sequence: CASSLGQGLYGYTF.

This rearrangement joins TRBV7-8 to TRBJ2-3; 7 bases are a match to TRBD2. This CDR3 has 14 residues. With 4 bases clipped from V and 2 bases from J, the junction kept 3 bases outside the gene matches. Germline V lookup: CDR1 SGHVS, CDR2 FQNEAQ. The CDR3 reads CASSSGTNTDTQYF. The CDR3 DNA sequence: TGTGCCAGCAGCTCCGGGACTAACACAGATACGCAGTATTTT.

The rearrangement links TRBV6-5 to TRBJ2-1, with 7 bases fitting TRBD1. Trimming took 5 bases from V and 12 from J; bases not matched to a gene: 7. This CDR3 has 12 residues. Germline V gene data show CDR1 as MNHEY and CDR2 as SVGAGI. This CDR3 reads CASSLDRVWQFF. As DNA, the CDR3 is TGTGCCAGCAGTCTCGACAGGGTTTGGCAGTTCTTC.

The V and J genes are TRBV5-5 and TRBJ1-2, with D possibly being TRBD1 (6 bases). This CDR3 has 16 residues. With 0 bases removed from V and 4 bases from J, the gap between germline ends came to 16 bases. CDR1 is SGHKS and CDR2 is YYEKEE in the germline V gene (reference sequence). The CDR3, as DNA: TGTGCCAGCAGCTTGGACGGACAGTATCCCGGCTATGGCTACACCTTC. Translation: CASSLDGQYPGYGYTF.

The chain employs TRBV7-9 and TRBJ2-7; 8 bases agree with TRBD2. Losses at the gene ends were 5 bases for V and 2 bases for J; bases not matched to a gene: 20. CDR1 is SEHNR and CDR2 is FQNEAQ in the germline V gene (reference sequence). The CDR3 length is 19 residues. This CDR3 is CASSLSGVPEIAGTYEQYF. For the CDR3, the DNA is TGTGCCAGCAGCCTTAGCGGGGTCCCCGAAATAGCGGGGACCTACGAGCAGTACTTC. The complete variable domain, with remaining parts taken from reference TRBV7-9 and TRBJ2-7, reads DTGVSQNPRHKITKRGQNVTFRCDPISEHNRLYWYRQTLGQGPEFLTYFQNEAQLEKSRLLSDRFSAERPKGSFSTLEIQRTEQGDSAMYLCASSLSGVPEIAGTYEQYFGPGTRLTVT.

The CDR3: CASSVAGAPEQYF. CDR3 DNA sequence: TGTGCCAGCAGCGTAGCGGGAGCCCCCGAGCAGTACTTC. V usage is TRBV9 and J usage is TRBJ2-7; maybe TRBD2 (6 bases). In germline, CDR1 is SGDLS, CDR2 YYNGEE. This CDR3 has 13 residues. V was shortened by 0 bases and J by 6 bases, with 10 bases between the two germline ends.

This sequence joins TRBV7-9 and TRBJ2-5, with D maybe TRBD1 (5 bases). The CDR3 contains 13 residues. Trimming shortened V by 6 bases and J by 2 bases, and 10 bases separated the two germline ends. Per the germline V gene, CDR1 is SEHNR and CDR2 is FQNEAQ (reference sequence). The CDR3 nucleotides read TGTGCCAGCAGATCGGACAAGCAAGAGACCCAGTACTTC. This gives the protein CASRSDKQETQYF.

The chain carries TRBV5-1 and TRBJ1-2; 7 nucleotides line up with TRBD1. CDR3 length: 15 amino acids. Germline V gene data show CDR1 as SGHRS and CDR2 as YFSETQ. V trimming: 1 base; J trimming: 8 bases; junction bases outside the gene matches: 11. The CDR3 protein is CASSLLGQDRRGYTF. The CDR3 DNA is TGCGCCAGCAGCTTGTTAGGACAGGACAGGAGAGGCTACACCTTC.

The chain employs TRBV10-2 and TRBJ1-1; 7 bases are shared with TRBD1. Trimming cost V 5 bases and J 5 bases; bases outside gene matches: 8. Germline V lookup: CDR1 WSHSY, CDR2 SAAADI. CDR3 length: 14 residues. The CDR3: CASSSLRGLTEAFF. CDR3 bases: TGCGCCAGCAGTTCGCTTAGGGGGCTGACTGAAGCTTTCTTT.

The V and J genes are TRBV7-3 and TRBJ2-1; TRBD1 matches 7 bases. The CDR3 runs 18 residues. The V and J ends lost 0 bases and 4 bases, in that order; junction bases with no gene match: 12. Germline V gene lookup returns CDR1 SGHTA and CDR2 FQGTGA. CDR3 sequence reads: CASSLTRIGDRIYNEQFF. The CDR3 DNA reads TGTGCCAGCAGCTTAACGAGGATCGGGGACAGAATTTACAATGAGCAGTTCTTC.

This chain uses TRBV5-1 with TRBJ2-4; 9 bases are shared with TRBD1. Germline CDR1 SGHRS, CDR2 YFSETQ. Trimming cost V 3 bases and J 2 bases; bases outside gene matches: 15. The CDR3 consists of 19 residues. The CDR3 DNA follows: TGCGCCAGCAGCTGGGGGACAGGGATTGAGACCGGACCCAAAAACATTCAGTACTTC. Protein: CASSWGTGIETGPKNIQYF.

The chain recombines TRBV3-1 (or the pseudogene TRBV3-2) with TRBJ2-7; TRBD2 matches 11 bases. Germline CDR1 and CDR2: LGHDT and YNNKEL (reference sequence). V shed 2 bases, J shed 1 base, and the junction held 7 bases outside the gene matches. The length of the CDR3 is 17 residues. Written as DNA, the CDR3 is TGTGCCAGCAGCCAAAGGGGACTAGCGGAATTTTCCTACGAGCAGTACTTC. Translating gives CASSQRGLAEFSYEQYF.

The rearrangement joins TRBV6-5 to TRBJ1-4; 7 bases agree with TRBD1. V shed 5 bases, J shed 3 bases, and the junction held 6 bases outside the gene matches. The germline CDR1 and CDR2 sequences are MNHEY and SVGAGI. The CDR3 extends over 15 amino acids. The CDR3 region has the DNA TGTGCCAGCAGTCAACAGGGGTTGGCTAATGAAAAACTGTTTTTT. It codes for CASSQQGLANEKLFF.

There are a few counts of this clone. CDR3 amino acids: CASSTGGESNQPQHF. The CDR3 DNA reads TGTGCCAGCAGTACTGGCGGGGAGTCCAATCAGCCCCAGCATTTT. This chain joins TRBV6-5 and TRBJ1-5; D ambiguous. CDR1 is MNHEY, CDR2 SVGAGI, per germline. The CDR3 totals 15 residues. The V and J ends lost 5 bases and 3 bases respectively, with 14 bases between them.

The V and J genes are TRBV19 and TRBJ1-5; 7 bases line up with TRBD1. The V gene end was trimmed by 10 bases and the J gene end by 3 bases; junction bases not matched to a gene: 9. CDR1 and CDR2 (germline): LNHDA, SQIVND (reference sequence). The CDR3 has 14 amino acids. CDR3 amino acids: CATSPTGPNQPQHF. CDR3 nucleotide sequence: TGTGCCACCTCACCGACAGGGCCCAATCAGCCCCAGCATTTT.

This chain links TRBV7-9 with TRBJ2-1; TRBD1 might be the D (6 bases). The CDR3 length is 17 residues. Trimming removed 4 bases at V and 0 bases at J, with 16 bases between. The germline V gene encodes CDR1 SEHNR and CDR2 FQNEAQ (reference sequence). The CDR3 reads CASSYRDPLTSYNEQFF. The CDR3 DNA is TGTGCCAGCAGCTACAGGGACCCTCTTACCTCCTACAATGAGCAGTTCTTC.

The rearrangement links TRBV7-9 to TRBJ2-1, with 7 nucleotides matching TRBD2. Losses at the gene ends were 5 bases for V and 9 bases for J; bases not matched to a gene: 16. Germline V gene lookup returns CDR1 SEHNR and CDR2 FQNEAQ (reference sequence). CDR3 size: 16 residues. The CDR3 loop reads CASSALLAEYGGEQFF. Written as DNA, the CDR3 is TGTGCCAGCAGCGCCCTGCTAGCGGAGTACGGAGGTGAGCAGTTCTTC.

The chain is built from TRBV27 and TRBJ2-7; 12 bases map to TRBD1. The CDR3 has 17 residues. Germline V CDR1 and CDR2: MNHEY, SMNVEV (reference sequence). J was trimmed by 7 bases and V by 0 bases; bases with no gene match: 10. CDR3 region: CASSLSVPRDRGPEQYF. DNA for the CDR3: TGTGCCAGCAGTTTATCCGTCCCCCGGGACAGGGGGCCAGAGCAGTACTTC.

The rearrangement joins TRBV6-5 to TRBJ2-7; D unclear. V was cut by 2 bases and J by 0 bases, with 11 bases left in between. This CDR3 has 15 residues. Germline CDR1 is MNHEY and CDR2 is SVGAGI. The CDR3 sequence: CASSYVAVRSYEQYF. DNA for the CDR3: TGTGCCAGCAGTTACGTGGCAGTCCGCTCCTACGAGCAGTACTTC.

The chain joins TRBV18 to TRBJ1-6; 9 bases align to TRBD1. The V gene end was trimmed by 6 bases and the J gene end by 10 bases; junction bases not matched to a gene: 10. This CDR3 comprises 15 residues. Germline V gene lookup returns CDR1 KGHSH and CDR2 LQKENI. The CDR3 here is CASSPSDRGRSPLHF. CDR3 DNA: TGTGCCAGCTCGCCTTCGGACAGGGGCCGGTCACCCCTCCACTTT. Supplemented by reference TRBV18 and TRBJ1-6, the full variable domain reads NAGVMQNPRHLVRRRGQEARLRCSPMKGHSHVYWYRQLPEEGLKFMVYLQKENIIDESGMPKERFSAEFPKEGPSILRIQQVVRGDSAAYFCASSPSDRGRSPLHFGNGTRLTVT.

The J gene is TRBJ2-5, the V gene TRBV11-2; 12 bases align to TRBD2. V dropped 5 bases and J dropped 4; count of bases not matched to a gene: 5. The CDR3 sequence is 15 residues long. Germline V gene sequence: CDR1 SGHAT, CDR2 FQNNGV. This chain's CDR3 is CASSHTGLAGETQYF. CDR3 in DNA: TGTGCCAGCAGCCACACGGGACTAGCGGGAGAGACCCAGTACTTC. Variable domain in full (rest from reference TRBV11-2 and TRBJ2-5): EAGVAQSPRYKIIEKRQSVAFWCNPISGHATLYWYQQILGQGPKLLIQFQNNGVVDDSQLPKDRFSAERLKGVDSTLKIQPAKLEDSAVYLCASSHTGLAGETQYFGPGTRLLVL.

This clone was found once. The chain is built from TRBV5-4 and TRBJ1-2; 7 bases are shared with TRBD1. The CDR3 runs to 14 residues. Trimming removed 0 bases from V and 2 bases from J; junction bases left unmatched: 1. Looked up from germline, CDR1 is SGHNT and CDR2 is YYREEE (reference sequence). The CDR3 here is CASSLEGGNYGYTF. DNA for the CDR3: TGTGCCAGCAGCTTGGAAGGGGGCAACTATGGCTACACCTTC.

Here the CDR3 DNA reads TGTGCCAGCAGCGGTCCCGGACAGTACAATGAGCAGTTCTTC. Amino acids: CASSGPGQYNEQFF. V and J are TRBV7-9 and TRBJ2-1; tentative D call: TRBD1 (6 bases). The CDR3 is 14 amino acids. V lost 5 bases to trimming and J lost 4 bases, with 12 bases between them. Germline V gives CDR1 SEHNR, CDR2 FQNEAQ (reference sequence).

The J gene is TRBJ2-5, the V gene TRBV28; tentatively, D is TRBD2 (6 bases). V shed 5 bases and J shed 7 bases, with 20 bases lying between them. The CDR3 spans 15 residues. CDR1 and CDR2 (germline): MDHEN, SYDVKM. The CDR3 nucleotides read TGTGCCAGCAGTGGGGCCCGGGAGCGCGACGTGACCCAGTACTTC. It translates to CASSGARERDVTQYF.

This clone was seen more than once but under ten times. This chain joins TRBV5-1 and TRBJ2-5, with TRBD2 identical over 8 bases. From germline, CDR1 is SGHRS and CDR2 YFSETQ. The CDR3 totals 14 residues. V was pared by 3 bases and J by 5 bases, with 6 bases of the junction left unmatched. The CDR3 loop reads CASSSFRGGETQYF. CDR3 nucleotides: TGCGCCAGCAGCTCCTTCCGGGGGGGGGAGACCCAGTACTTC.

This chain connects TRBV6-5 to TRBJ1-4; 8 nucleotides match TRBD1. In germline, CDR1 is MNHEY, CDR2 SVGAGI. V trimming: 6 bases; J trimming: 9 bases; junction bases outside the gene matches: 9. The CDR3 contains 14 residues. CDR3: CASSLETGVQKLFF. CDR3 DNA sequence: TGTGCCAGCAGCCTTGAGACAGGGGTTCAAAAACTGTTTTTT.